This TCR beta chain was identified during a study of siplizumab effects on memory and regulatory T cells. Points from the study as a whole: Versus over 25% in controls, the mappable alloreactive CD4+ clones averaged about 70% Treg-derived with siplizumab. Unstimulated subsets were the mapping target of only a minor fraction of alloreactive clones. Memory T cells appeared less diverse than naive cells, which seemed to contribute substantially to alloresponse.

This CDR3 region has 15 residues. Germline V lookup: CDR1 MNHNS, CDR2 SASEGT. V shed 4 bases and J shed 2 bases, with 12 bases lying between them. In the case of this clone: No antigen is known for it.

Repertoires were generated with immunoSEQ multiplex PCR, while TCRdb's copy carries only in-frame clones and drops some. The table includes under 130,000 clones, about 92% detected once. The sequenced sample was CD4+ T cells sorted from blood. The chain carries TRBV6-1 and TRBJ1-5; no firm D call. This clonotype was sampled from a human donor in good health. The CDR3 DNA sequence: TGTGCCAGCAGTGTAGTGGCGGGTGGCAATCAGCCCCAGCATTTT. Its protein is CASSVVAGGNQPQHF.